The 28 T cell receptor beta chains below come from one sample, sequenced in a study of cytomegalovirus exposure and HLA in healthy donors. PCR amplification relied on 60 Vbeta primers (plus 13 Jbeta primers). Using immunoSEQ multiplex PCR, the repertoire was profiled, and TCRdb retains in-frame clones only, with some absent. This table has 160,000 or so clones, around four fifths appearing once. What was sequenced was PBMCs. The receptors originated from a young man in good health and CMV-seronegative.

The chain couples TRBV9 to TRBJ2-7; 7 positions agree with TRBD1. The germline CDR1 and CDR2 sequences are SGDLS and YYNGEE. V lost 0 bases to trimming and J lost 7 bases; unmatched junction nucleotides: 7. There are 14 residues in the CDR3. CDR3 protein: CASSVGQGYGEQYF. CDR3 bases: TGTGCCAGCAGCGTAGGACAGGGCTACGGGGAGCAGTACTTC.

This chain uses TRBV6-6 with TRBJ2-7; 7 bases fit TRBD1. The CDR3 is 16 amino acids. V was pared by 6 bases and J by 2 bases, with 13 bases of the junction left unmatched. Germline CDR1 MNHNY, CDR2 SVGAGI (reference sequence). The CDR3 protein is CASSYDGQAATYEQYF. Written as DNA, the CDR3 is TGTGCCAGCAGCTATGACGGACAGGCGGCGACCTACGAGCAGTACTTC.

The CDR3 coding sequence is TGTGCCAGCAGCCCCACTAGCGAAGGCGGGGAGCTGTTTTTT. Protein product: CASSPTSEGGELFF. V usage is TRBV6-4 and J usage is TRBJ2-2; 7 bases match TRBD2. The germline CDR1 and CDR2 sequences are MRHNA and SNTAGT. The CDR3 is made up of 14 amino acids. With 6 bases clipped from V and 7 bases from J, the junction kept 8 bases outside the gene matches.

This sequence joins TRBV21-1 and TRBJ2-7; TRBD1 was called by the table and not checked on the DNA. TRBV21-1 is recorded as a pseudogene. This CDR3 contains 11 residues. In DNA form, the CDR3 reads TGTGCCAGGGGACAAAGTTACGAGCAGTACTTC. This translates into CARGQSYEQYF.

This rearrangement joins TRBV2 to TRBJ2-3; 7 nucleotides match TRBD2. The CDR3 is 16 residues long. The germline gives CDR1 SNHLY, CDR2 FYNNEI. Trimming cost V 7 bases and J 2 bases; bases outside gene matches: 12. CDR3 bases: TGTGCCAGCACCTACTCCCCAGCGGGGTACACAGATACGCAGTATTTT. Its protein is CASTYSPAGYTDTQYF.

The V gene is TRBV11-3, the J gene TRBJ2-2, with a tentative D call TRBD1 (6 bases). This CDR3 spans 15 amino acids. Germline V lookup: CDR1 SGHNT, CDR2 YENEEA. Trimming took 5 bases from V and 3 from J, leaving 13 bases between them. This chain's CDR3 is CASSRRGYHTGELFF. The CDR3, as DNA: TGTGCCAGCAGCCGCAGGGGATATCACACCGGGGAGCTGTTTTTT.

This clone showed up just once. The chain couples TRBV13 to TRBJ2-7; TRBD2 agrees at 14 bases. CDR1 and CDR2 (germline): PRHDT, FYEKMQ (reference sequence). J was trimmed by 5 bases and V by 3 bases; bases with no gene match: 6. This CDR3 is built from 16 residues. The CDR3 loop is CASSFYPTSGRDEQYF. CDR3 DNA sequence: TGTGCCAGCAGCTTCTACCCGACTAGCGGGAGGGACGAGCAGTACTTC.

This sequence joins TRBV11-2 and TRBJ1-1; TRBD1 is a possible D gene (6 bases). V shed 5 bases and J shed 1 base, with 8 bases lying between them. The CDR3 sequence is 13 residues long. Germline values: CDR1 SGHAT, CDR2 FQNNGV. This CDR3 is CASSRTANTEAFF. The CDR3 DNA reads as TGTGCCAGCAGCAGGACAGCGAACACTGAAGCTTTCTTT.

The table lists this clone with many counts. The J gene is TRBJ2-3, the V gene TRBV6-1, with 12 bases lining up with TRBD2. The CDR3 has 16 residues. Trimming at V came to 3 bases and at J to 3 bases, leaving 4 bases not matched to a gene. Germline assignment: CDR1 MNHNS and CDR2 SASEGT. The CDR3 DNA sequence: TGTGCCAGCAGTGAGGGGACTAGCGGGCTGACAGATACGCAGTATTTT. Its translation is CASSEGTSGLTDTQYF.

The rearrangement links TRBV29-1 to TRBJ2-3; TRBD1 agrees at 8 bases. This CDR3 is built from 11 residues. Looked up from germline, CDR1 is SQVTM and CDR2 is ANQGSEA. The V segment lost 7 bases and the J segment 6 bases; nucleotides outside the gene matches: 3. CDR3 DNA: TGCAGCGGGGGACAGGTGGATACGCAGTATTTT. Translating gives CSGGQVDTQYF.

This clone has only one observation. The chain carries TRBV28 and TRBJ1-1; TRBD1 matches at 7 bases. The CDR3 is made up of 13 amino acids. Germline V gene sequence: CDR1 MDHEN, CDR2 SYDVKM. The V segment lost 6 bases and the J segment 4 bases; nucleotides outside the gene matches: 5. CDR3 residues: CASSSGQRTEAFF. Written as DNA, the CDR3 is TGTGCCAGCAGCTCGGGACAGCGCACTGAAGCTTTCTTT.

The V and J genes are TRBV5-1 and TRBJ2-5; 8 bases align to TRBD1. The CDR3 length is 14 residues. CDR1 is SGHRS, CDR2 YFSETQ, per germline. Trimming took 3 bases from V and 4 from J; bases not matched to a gene: 5. CDR3 sequence (DNA): TGCGCCAGCAGCTGGGGGACAGGCGGAGAGACCCAGTACTTC. Protein product: CASSWGTGGETQYF.

The chain is built from TRBV7-2 and TRBJ2-3, with 7 bases lining up with TRBD2. V trimming: 5 bases; J trimming: 1 base; junction bases outside the gene matches: 3. This CDR3 has 14 amino acids. Germline V lookup: CDR1 SGHTA, CDR2 FQGNSA. DNA of the CDR3: TGTGCCAGCAGCGTGAGCGGGGGCACAGATACGCAGTATTTT. Its protein product is CASSVSGGTDTQYF.

The rearrangement joins TRBV5-1 to TRBJ1-5; 8 nucleotides align to TRBD1. CDR1 is SGHRS and CDR2 is YFSETQ in the germline V gene. V was pared by 4 bases and J by 0 bases, with 3 bases of the junction left unmatched. The CDR3 extends over 15 amino acids. The CDR3 DNA follows: TGCGCCAGCAGCCCGACAGGGGATAGCAATCAGCCCCAGCATTTT. It specifies CASSPTGDSNQPQHF.

The V gene is TRBV9, the J gene TRBJ1-3; D is unresolved. Per germline, CDR1 SGDLS and CDR2 YYNGEE. Trimming removed 0 bases at V and 4 bases at J, with 11 bases between. The CDR3 spans 15 residues. CDR3 loop: CASSVAEGPGNTIYF. CDR3 DNA sequence: TGTGCCAGCAGCGTAGCAGAGGGTCCGGGAAACACCATATATTTT.

This clone has a handful of counts. The chain links TRBV19 to TRBJ1-5, with a possible D match to TRBD1 (5 bases). The length of the CDR3 is 13 residues. The germline V gene has CDR1 LNHDA and CDR2 SQIVND (reference sequence). Between the trimmed V and J ends, which lost 4 bases and 5 bases, there was a span of 9 bases. The DNA for the CDR3 is TGTGCCAGTAGTACCGGAGGGGATCAGCCCCAGCATTTT. Encoded protein: CASSTGGDQPQHF.

Only a few counts were recorded for this clone. The chain uses TRBV7-2 and TRBJ2-5; 12 bases match TRBD2. This CDR3 spans 17 amino acids. J was trimmed by 1 base and V by 2 bases; bases with no gene match: 5. Germline-derived CDR1 and CDR2 are SGHTA and FQGNSA. The CDR3 region is CASSLWLAGGSQETQYF. DNA of the CDR3: TGTGCCAGCAGCTTATGGCTAGCGGGGGGGTCCCAAGAGACCCAGTACTTC.

The chain carries TRBV29-1 and TRBJ1-1, with D perhaps matching TRBD1 (6 bases). The CDR3 spans 12 residues. The germline gives CDR1 SQVTM, CDR2 ANQGSEA. The ends were cut back, 6 bases at V and 1 base at J, with 9 bases in the middle. Here the CDR3 reads CSVQGGNTEAFF. The DNA for the CDR3 is TGCAGCGTACAGGGTGGGAACACTGAAGCTTTCTTT.

This chain connects TRBV2 to TRBJ1-1, with D perhaps matching TRBD1 (6 bases). This CDR3 region has 14 residues. CDR1 is SNHLY and CDR2 is FYNNEI in the germline V gene. Trimming took 7 bases from V and 4 from J, leaving 16 bases between them. DNA of the CDR3: TGTGCCAGCACCTTGGAAGACAGGACCACTGAAGCTTTCTTT. Amino acids: CASTLEDRTTEAFF.

The rearrangement joins TRBV7-9 to TRBJ2-7; 7 bases agree with TRBD1. V lost 3 bases to trimming and J lost 3 bases; unmatched junction nucleotides: 8. CDR3 size: 15 residues. Germline V lookup: CDR1 SEHNR, CDR2 FQNEAQ (reference sequence). The CDR3 sequence: CASSLAGTVVYEQYF. For the CDR3, the DNA is TGTGCCAGCAGCTTGGCCGGGACAGTCGTCTACGAGCAGTACTTC.

This clone has only a few counts. CDR3 coding DNA: TGTGCCAGCAGTGGTTGGGGCCCGCACACTGAAGCTTTCTTT. Amino acids: CASSGWGPHTEAFF. The chain employs TRBV2 and TRBJ1-1, with a tentative D call TRBD1 (5 bases). Germline loops: CDR1 SNHLY, CDR2 FYNNEI. Trimming removed 4 bases at V and 3 bases at J, with 12 bases between. There are 14 residues in the CDR3.

This clone was seen more than once but under ten times. The chain employs TRBV6-5 and TRBJ2-7; 11 nucleotides line up with TRBD2. The V gene end was trimmed by 2 bases and the J gene end by 2 bases; junction bases not matched to a gene: 2. Germline V gene lookup returns CDR1 MNHEY and CDR2 SVGAGI. This CDR3 spans 15 amino acids. The CDR3: CASSYVLAGAYEQYF. The CDR3, as DNA: TGTGCCAGCAGTTACGTACTAGCGGGGGCCTACGAGCAGTACTTC.

The chain employs TRBV6-5 and TRBJ1-4, with 7 positions matching TRBD1. Trimming took 0 bases from V and 4 from J; bases not matched to a gene: 2. Germline V CDR1 and CDR2: MNHEY, SVGAGI. The CDR3 runs to 15 residues. DNA of the CDR3: TGTGCCAGCAGTTACTCCAGGGGGGATAATGAAAAACTGTTTTTT. Translating gives CASSYSRGDNEKLFF.

V usage is TRBV10-2 and J usage is TRBJ1-5; 9 nucleotides line up with TRBD1. Trimming removed 4 bases from V and 5 bases from J; junction bases left unmatched: 9. The CDR3 covers 16 residues. Germline-derived CDR1 and CDR2 are WSHSY and SAAADI. CDR3 DNA sequence: TGCGCCAGCAGTGCTGGACAGGGGAGTCGGGATCAGCCCCAGCATTTT. This codes for CASSAGQGSRDQPQHF.

The gene calls are TRBV6-5 and TRBJ2-5, with 8 bases matching TRBD2. Germline trimming cut 0 bases from V and 1 base from J; bases unmatched to any gene: 4. The CDR3 extends over 16 amino acids. The germline V gene encodes CDR1 MNHEY and CDR2 SVGAGI. The chain's CDR3 is CASSYSRRGAQETQYF. Here the CDR3 DNA reads TGTGCCAGCAGTTACTCGAGGCGGGGGGCCCAAGAGACCCAGTACTTC.

This chain links TRBV18 with TRBJ2-1; 8 nucleotides line up with TRBD2. This CDR3 region has 15 residues. Trimming took 1 base from V and 3 from J; bases not matched to a gene: 2. CDR1 is KGHSH, CDR2 LQKENI, per germline. DNA of the CDR3: TGTGCCAGCTCACCACAAGCGGGAGACTACAATGAGCAGTTCTTC. Translated: CASSPQAGDYNEQFF.

The chain joins TRBV20-1 to TRBJ1-6; D unresolved. The CDR3 extends over 10 amino acids. Germline V lookup: CDR1 DFQATT, CDR2 SNEGSKA (reference sequence). V gave up 7 bases and J gave up 12 bases, with 10 bases separating them. The CDR3 is CSVDRGPLHF. CDR3 nucleotide sequence: TGCAGTGTCGACCGGGGACCCCTCCACTTT.

The chain combines TRBV14 with TRBJ2-7; 8 positions agree with TRBD1. This CDR3 region has 14 residues. Germline V lookup: CDR1 SGHDN, CDR2 FVKESK. J was trimmed by 5 bases and V by 3 bases; bases with no gene match: 6. CDR3 sequence: CASSQGDRRNEQYF. CDR3 nucleotide sequence: TGTGCCAGCAGCCAGGGGGACAGGCGCAACGAGCAGTACTTC.